The clone carrying this T cell receptor (beta chain) was counted many times. The data belong to a study of identical twins. TCRdb reprocessed the 5' RACE reads via MiXCR and lists one record per CDR3 protein. This table holds 690,000 or so distinct CDR3 sequences, over 5% found once. V lost 2 bases to trimming and J lost 4 bases; unmatched junction nucleotides: 8. The CDR3 consists of 16 residues. Germline V gene data show CDR1 as SGHRS and CDR2 as YFSETQ. V and J are TRBV5-1 and TRBJ2-3; TRBD2 matches at 9 bases. The sequence was obtained from a man younger than 35 in good health. The sequenced sample was naive T cells sorted from blood. The CDR3 is CASSLGQAGGADTQYF. DNA for the CDR3: TGCGCCAGCAGCTTAGGTCAAGCGGGAGGCGCAGATACGCAGTATTTT.